This T cell receptor beta chain is drawn from a study of PD-L1 blockade in urothelial cancer. As to this clone: Its target is unknown.

Assay: immunoSEQ multiplex PCR; the TCRdb copy retains only in-frame clones and omits some. The sample has tens of thousands of clones, about four fifths seen once. Study-level findings and limits: Below-median TCR clonality that was measured in pretreatment blood predicted better survival.

Regarding time point: pretreatment peripheral blood. The diagnosis in patients was locally advanced or metastatic urothelial carcinoma. The CDR3 runs 15 residues. V lost 8 bases, J lost 4 bases, and 21 bases lay in between. Looked up from germline, CDR1 is SNHLY and CDR2 is FYNNEI. The chain carries TRBV2 and TRBJ2-7, with a tentative D call TRBD2 (7 bases). The clonotype originates from a man in his sixties with urothelial cancer. The material was PBMCs, obtained around atezolizumab (anti-PD-L1) treatment. The CDR3 sequence is CASSGGGGGLYEQYF. The CDR3 nucleotides read TGTGCCAGCTCTGGGGGGGGCGGGGGCCTTTACGAGCAGTACTTC. Using reference TRBV2 and TRBJ2-7 for the parts outside the CDR3, the full variable domain is EPEVTQTPSHQVTQMGQEVILRCVPISNHLYFYWYRQILGQKVEFLVSFYNNEISEKSEIFDDQFSVERPDGSNFTLKIRSTKLEDSAMYFCASSGGGGGLYEQYFGPGTRLTVT.